Following are 4 T cell receptor beta chains from one sample sequenced in a study of cytomegalovirus exposure and HLA in healthy donors. PCR involved 60 Vbeta and 13 Jbeta primers. This table comes from immunoSEQ multiplex PCR, and its TCRdb copy is limited to in-frame clones, with some not included. This table has around 120,000 clones, 80% appearing once. Sequencing was performed on PBMCs. The receptors were gathered from a female donor in good health and CMV-seropositive.

CDR3 in amino acids: CASSKTTGASTDTQYF. CDR3 sequence (DNA): TGTGCCAGCAGTAAAACTACAGGGGCCTCCACAGATACGCAGTATTTT. The V and J genes are TRBV2 and TRBJ2-3, with 7 bases matching TRBD1. The CDR3 contains 16 residues. After removal of 5 bases from V and 2 bases from J, the junction contained 10 bases not matched to a gene. Germline V gene lookup returns CDR1 SNHLY and CDR2 FYNNEI.

This clone appeared once. The chain uses TRBV7-3 and TRBJ2-1; TRBD2 is a possible D gene (6 bases). This CDR3 has 13 residues. Germline V gene lookup returns CDR1 SGHTA and CDR2 FQGTGA. Trimming left V 3 bases short and J 10 bases short, with 13 bases between. This CDR3 reads CASSFARGEEQFF. For the CDR3, the DNA is TGTGCCAGCAGCTTCGCGCGGGGTGAAGAGCAGTTCTTC.

V and J are TRBV15 and TRBJ2-7; D unresolved. Germline CDR1 reads LNHNV; CDR2 reads YYDKDF (reference sequence). Trimming took off 0 bases at V and 4 bases at J, with 10 bases between the two ends. The CDR3 spans 14 residues. The CDR3 here is CATSRELSLYEQYF. DNA of the CDR3: TGTGCCACCAGCAGAGAGCTCTCACTGTACGAGCAGTACTTC.

This chain uses TRBV4-1 with TRBJ2-2; 10 bases are a match to TRBD2. After removal of 4 bases from V and 0 bases from J, the junction contained 8 bases not matched to a gene. Germline V gives CDR1 MGHRA, CDR2 YSYEKL. The length of the CDR3 is 18 residues. This chain's CDR3 is CASSLLGLAGANTGELFF. Written as DNA, the CDR3 is TGCGCCAGCAGCCTTTTGGGGCTAGCGGGAGCGAACACCGGGGAGCTGTTTTTT.